The 15 T cell receptor beta chains reported below all come from one sample, sequenced in a study of metastatic and nonmetastatic thyroid tumors. Through MiXCR, TCRdb re-clonotyped the PCR reads. The repertoire holds roughly 20,000 clones, with more than 35% as singletons. Among the patients, none had received any treatment before thyroid surgery. The material sequenced was tumor tissue. The receptors originated from a female donor with papillary thyroid cancer or a benign thyroid nodule (not recorded which). Some clones in this sample may be carry-over from other donors' samples.

This chain connects TRBV5-1 to TRBJ2-3; TRBD1 matches at 7 bases. With 3 bases clipped from V and 3 bases from J, the junction kept 10 bases outside the gene matches. Germline CDR1 SGHRS, CDR2 YFSETQ. The CDR3 extends over 16 amino acids. CDR3 protein: CASSSPDRQGTDTQYF. CDR3 sequence (DNA): TGCGCCAGCAGCTCCCCGGACAGGCAGGGTACAGATACGCAGTATTTT. Full variable domain (missing parts from reference TRBV5-1 and TRBJ2-3): KAGVTQTPRYLIKTRGQQVTLSCSPISGHRSVSWYQQTPGQGLQFLFEYFSETQRNKGNFPGRFSGRQFSNSRSEMNVSTLELGDSALYLCASSSPDRQGTDTQYFGPGTRLTVL.

CDR3 sequence (DNA): TGTGCCAGCAGTTCCGGGACAGGGAATCAGCCCCAGCATTTT. Translating gives CASSSGTGNQPQHF. The chain recombines TRBV28 with TRBJ1-5, with 9 bases that match TRBD1. V gave up 4 bases and J gave up 4 bases; unmatched junction bases: 2. The CDR3 is 14 amino acids. CDR1 is MDHEN, CDR2 SYDVKM, per germline.

A single count supports this clone. The rearrangement uses TRBV9 and TRBJ2-5; TRBD1 or TRBD2 may be the D gene (5 bases each). Deletions cut 3 bases from V and 7 bases from J, with 13 bases between. CDR3 length equals 13 residues. CDR1 and CDR2 from the germline V gene are SGDLS and YYNGEE. CDR3 in DNA: TGTGCCAGCAGCGAGGGAAATGGGGGGACCCAGTACTTC. It specifies CASSEGNGGTQYF. The full variable domain, rest sourced from reference TRBV9 and TRBJ2-5, is DSGVTQTPKHLITATGQRVTLRCSPRSGDLSVYWYQQSLDQGLQFLIQYYNGEERAKGNILERFSAQQFPDLHSELNLSSLELGDSALYFCASSEGNGGTQYFGPGTRLLVL.

The rearrangement uses TRBV18 and TRBJ2-7, with D unclear. Germline loops: CDR1 KGHSH, CDR2 LQKENI. This CDR3 comprises 13 residues. Trimming stripped 0 bases from V and 4 bases from J, with 7 bases between. As DNA, the CDR3 is TGTGCCAGCTCACCACCAGGCATTTACGAGCAGTACTTC. Its protein is CASSPPGIYEQYF.

This clone was detected only a few times. J is TRBJ2-7 and V is TRBV15; TRBD2 matches at 8 bases. Germline CDR1 LNHNV, CDR2 YYDKDF (reference sequence). Losses at the gene ends were 5 bases for V and 7 bases for J; bases not matched to a gene: 10. The CDR3 sequence is 14 residues long. CDR3 residues: CATSRRGASGEQYF. The DNA of the CDR3 is TGTGCCACCAGCCGAAGGGGGGCTAGCGGGGAGCAGTACTTC.

The chain links TRBV11-3 to TRBJ2-7; 7 nucleotides align to TRBD2. The CDR3 consists of 15 residues. J was trimmed by 5 bases and V by 7 bases; bases with no gene match: 14. Germline CDR1 is SGHNT and CDR2 is YENEEA. DNA for the CDR3: TGTGCCAGCAACCTCCGGGACTACTCCTTCCACGAGCAGTACTTC. As protein: CASNLRDYSFHEQYF.

The sample holds a few counts of this clone. This chain joins TRBV19 and TRBJ1-3; weak D call: TRBD1 (6 bases). From germline, CDR1 is LNHDA and CDR2 SQIVND (reference sequence). Trimming left V 10 bases short and J 1 base short, with 17 bases between. This CDR3 comprises 15 residues. CDR3 region: CATKQGIVSGNTIYF. The CDR3 DNA follows: TGTGCCACAAAGCAGGGGATAGTATCTGGAAACACCATATATTTT.

This clone was seen only a few times. This chain connects TRBV19 to TRBJ1-6; D is unresolved. This CDR3 has 11 residues. V lost 8 bases and J lost 4, with 3 bases in between. Germline lookup yields CDR1 LNHDA and CDR2 SQIVND (reference sequence). The DNA of the CDR3 is TGTGCCAGTGGGTATAATTCACCCCTCCACTTT. Protein: CASGYNSPLHF.

This clone was observed a handful of times. V and J are TRBV28 and TRBJ1-2; D is undetermined. V was cut by 2 bases and J by 8 bases, with 15 bases left in between. Germline assignment: CDR1 MDHEN and CDR2 SYDVKM. This CDR3 has 14 amino acids. The CDR3 nucleotides read TGTGCCAGCAGTTTAGGTTTGGAGGCCTGGGGCTACACCTTC. Protein sequence: CASSLGLEAWGYTF.

This clone was observed a few times. The gene calls are TRBV19 and TRBJ2-7; D gene ambiguous. The CDR3 extends over 12 amino acids. Per the germline V gene, CDR1 is LNHDA and CDR2 is SQIVND (reference sequence). V was cut by 5 bases and J by 1 base, with 6 bases left in between. CDR3 region: CASSGGSYEQYF. CDR3 DNA: TGTGCCAGTAGTGGTGGGTCCTACGAGCAGTACTTC.

The rearrangement links TRBV13 to TRBJ2-7; 8 nucleotides align to TRBD2. V lost 1 base, J lost 0 bases, and 2 bases stayed unmatched. The CDR3 totals 15 residues. Germline CDR1 and CDR2: PRHDT and FYEKMQ (reference sequence). The CDR3 region has the DNA TGTGCCAGCAGCTTAGACGGGACTAGCTCCTACGAGCAGTACTTC. This translates into CASSLDGTSSYEQYF.

This clone appeared a few times. The genes are TRBV12-3 or TRBV12-4 and TRBJ2-3; the match to TRBD2 covers 13 bases. With 5 bases clipped from V and 3 bases from J, the junction kept 8 bases outside the gene matches. This CDR3 region has 17 residues. The CDR3 DNA reads TGTGCCAGCAGTCTACCAGGACTAGCGGGAGAAACAGATACGCAGTATTTT. Amino acid sequence: CASSLPGLAGETDTQYF.

The chain recombines TRBV11-3 with TRBJ1-1; TRBD1 matches 11 bases. Unmatched junction bases numbered 2, after V lost 1 base and J lost 1 base. The CDR3 covers 16 residues. The germline gives CDR1 SGHNT, CDR2 YENEEA. CDR3 in DNA: TGTGCCAGCAGCTTAGGGGGACAGGGGGAGAACACTGAAGCTTTCTTT. It codes for CASSLGGQGENTEAFF.

A few counts support this clone. The rearrangement uses TRBV14 and TRBJ2-1; D is possibly TRBD1 or TRBD2 (5 bases each). Germline lookup yields CDR1 SGHDN and CDR2 FVKESK. V was cut by 1 base and J by 12 bases, with 7 bases left in between. The CDR3 has 11 residues. This CDR3 is CASSQGGRQFF. CDR3 coding DNA: TGTGCCAGCAGCCAAGGGGGGAGGCAGTTCTTC.

In its sample, this clone was seen once. The chain recombines TRBV20-1 with TRBJ2-1; possibly TRBD1 for D (5 bases). The CDR3 length is 16 residues. CDR1 and CDR2 from the germline V gene are DFQATT and SNEGSKA (reference sequence). The V end was cut by 6 bases, the J end by 0 bases, with 18 bases between. The CDR3 region has the DNA TGCAGTGCAACGCACTTAGACAGATGCTCCTACAATGAGCAGTTCTTC. It encodes CSATHLDRCSYNEQFF.